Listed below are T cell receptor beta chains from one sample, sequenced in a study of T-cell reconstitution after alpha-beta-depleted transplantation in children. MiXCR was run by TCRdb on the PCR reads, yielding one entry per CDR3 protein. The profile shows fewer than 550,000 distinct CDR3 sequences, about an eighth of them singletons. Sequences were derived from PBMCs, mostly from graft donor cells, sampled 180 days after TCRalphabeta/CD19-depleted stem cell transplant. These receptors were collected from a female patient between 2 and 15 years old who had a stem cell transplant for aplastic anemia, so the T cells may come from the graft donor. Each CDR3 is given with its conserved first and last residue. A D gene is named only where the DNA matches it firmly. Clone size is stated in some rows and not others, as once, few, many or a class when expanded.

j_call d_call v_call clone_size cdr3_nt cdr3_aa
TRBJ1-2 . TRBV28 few TGTGCCAGCAGTACCAGGACTGATGGCTACACCTTC CASSTRTDGYTF
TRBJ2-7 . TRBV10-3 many TGTGCCATCAGTATGAACCCGACAGGACACTACGAGCAGTACTTC CAISMNPTGHYEQYF
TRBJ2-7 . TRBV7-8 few TGTGCCAGCAGCTCAGAAGGACTCCTCGGGTTAGGGCAGTACTTC CASSSEGLLGLGQYF
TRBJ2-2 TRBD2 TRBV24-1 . TGTGCCACCGATTTGGGACTAGCCTACACCGGGGAGCTGTTTTTT CATDLGLAYTGELFF
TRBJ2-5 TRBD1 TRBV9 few TGTGCCAGCAGCGTAGGGACAGGACCCCAAGAGACCCAGTACTTC CASSVGTGPQETQYF
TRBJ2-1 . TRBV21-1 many TGTGCCAGCAGCACCAAGCGGAGCTCCTACAATGAGCAGTTCTTC CASSTKRSSYNEQFF
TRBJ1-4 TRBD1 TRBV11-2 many TGTGCCAGCAGCTTAGTACAGGGGGCGATAAATGAAAAACTGTTTTTT CASSLVQGAINEKLFF
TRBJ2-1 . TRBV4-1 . TGCGCCAGCAGCCAAGATGCCCAGGTCTCCTACAATGAGCAGTTCTTC CASSQDAQVSYNEQFF
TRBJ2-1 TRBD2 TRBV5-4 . TGTGCCAGCAGCTTGGATCCTACTAGCGGGAGGGAGTTCTTC CASSLDPTSGREFF
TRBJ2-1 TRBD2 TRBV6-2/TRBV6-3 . TGTGCCAGCAGAGGACTAGCGGGAGAGGGGGCCTCCTACAATGAGCAGTTCTTC CASRGLAGEGASYNEQFF
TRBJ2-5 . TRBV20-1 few TGCAGTGCTAGTACAGGGGCGGGGGAGACCCAGTACTTC CSASTGAGETQYF
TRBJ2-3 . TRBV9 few TGTGCCAGCAGCGTAGGGGGTGGGAGCGGTACAGATACGCAGTATTTT CASSVGGGSGTDTQYF
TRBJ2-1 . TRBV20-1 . TGCAGTCCGAGACTAGGAAGTTACAATGAGCAGTTCTTC CSPRLGSYNEQFF
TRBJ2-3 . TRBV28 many TGTGCCAGCAGGCGCACGACTCCGATCACAGATACGCAGTATTTT CASRRTTPITDTQYF
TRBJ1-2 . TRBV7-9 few TGTGCCAGCAGCTCGGTTAACCGGCCCAACTATGGCTACACCTTC CASSSVNRPNYGYTF
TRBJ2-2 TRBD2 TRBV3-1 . TGTGCCAGCAGCCAAGATAGCGGGGTGAACACCGGGGAGCTGTTTTTT CASSQDSGVNTGELFF
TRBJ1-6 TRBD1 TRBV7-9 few TGTGCCAGCAGCCCACAGGGGGACGGTTCACCCCTCCACTTT CASSPQGDGSPLHF
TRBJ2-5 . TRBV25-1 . TGTGCCAGCAGTCCCTGGGCCGGCGAGAGAGAGACCCAGTACTTC CASSPWAGERETQYF
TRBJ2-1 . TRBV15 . TGTGCCACCAGCTCCCGGCACCCCATCTTGATGGACTCCCGAATAGGCCATGAGCAGTTCTTC CATSSRHPILMDSRIGHEQFF
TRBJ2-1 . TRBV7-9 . TGTGCCAGCAGCCCAGACCGGGACCTATACAATGAGCAGTTCTTC CASSPDRDLYNEQFF
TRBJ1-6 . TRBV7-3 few TGTGCCAGCAGCTTAAAGTGGGGGGGCTTTTCACCCCTCCACTTT CASSLKWGGFSPLHF
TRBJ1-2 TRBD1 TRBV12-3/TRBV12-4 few TGTGCCAGCAGTACCGGACAGGGCCCCTATGGCTACACCTTC CASSTGQGPYGYTF
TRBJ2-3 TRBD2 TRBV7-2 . TGTGCCAGCAGCTTAGCTCCTCTCGGACTAGCGGGAGCCACAGATACGCAGTATTTT CASSLAPLGLAGATDTQYF
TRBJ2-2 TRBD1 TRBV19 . TGTGCCAGTAGTATCGGGACAGGGAACACCGGGGAGCTGTTTTTT CASSIGTGNTGELFF
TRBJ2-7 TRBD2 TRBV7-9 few TGTGCCAGCAGCTTAGGGTCCCCTAGCGGGAGGAGGTACGAGCAGTACTTC CASSLGSPSGRRYEQYF
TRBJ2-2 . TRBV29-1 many TGCAGCGTTGCGGGACTGCGCGCGAACACCGGGGAGCTGTTTTTT CSVAGLRANTGELFF